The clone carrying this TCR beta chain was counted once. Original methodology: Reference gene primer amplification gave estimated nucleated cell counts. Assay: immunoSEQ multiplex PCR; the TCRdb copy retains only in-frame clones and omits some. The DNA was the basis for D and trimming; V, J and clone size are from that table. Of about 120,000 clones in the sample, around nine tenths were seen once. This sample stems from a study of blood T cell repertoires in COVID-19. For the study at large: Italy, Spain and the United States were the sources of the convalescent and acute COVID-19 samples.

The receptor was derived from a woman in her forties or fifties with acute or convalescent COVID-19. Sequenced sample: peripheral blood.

In nucleotides, the CDR3 is TGTGCCAGCACCCCTGGGGGGAAGAACACTGAAGCTTTCTTT. This sequence encodes CASTPGGKNTEAFF. The rearrangement uses TRBV7-3 and TRBJ1-1; a possible D gene is TRBD1 (5 bases). The CDR3 contains 14 residues. Germline values: CDR1 SGHTA, CDR2 FQGTGA. The ends were cut back, 7 bases at V and 1 base at J, with 13 bases in the middle.